This entry describes one TCR beta chain. The sample is drawn from a study of control samples from healthy donors and cancer patients. Trimming shortened V by 6 bases and J by 0 bases, and 18 bases separated the two germline ends. This CDR3 contains 16 residues. Germline CDR1 and CDR2: MNHEY and SVGEGT. Assay used: immunoSEQ multiplex PCR; TCRdb lists only in-frame clones, some missing. The table shows under 150,000 clones, with about 91% occurring only once. Sequencing used blood. The chain couples TRBV6-2 or TRBV6-3 to TRBJ2-7; D unresolved. The receptor was derived from a middle-aged man in good health. DNA of the CDR3: TGTGCCAGCAGCCCTTACCGGGCCTATAGCTCCTACGAGCAGTACTTC. It encodes CASSPYRAYSSYEQYF.